The rows below give T cell receptor beta chains drawn from one sample of a study of T cells in Graves' hyperthyroidism and ophthalmopathy. From the multiplex PCR reads, TCRdb called clonotypes with MiXCR, one entry per CDR3 protein. The sample contains about 690,000 distinct CDR3 sequences, 17% of which appear only once. Sequencing was performed on blood. The source is a man between 45 and 60 years old with Graves' hyperthyroidism. Both conserved end residues are part of each CDR3.

j_call | v_call | cdr3_aa
TRBJ1-1 | TRBV28 | CASSLYPTNTEAFF
TRBJ2-7 | TRBV28 | CASSFRGTSYEQYF
TRBJ2-3 | TRBV7-2 | CASSLGLAGDTQYF
TRBJ1-2 | TRBV20-1 | CSARDQAGYGYTF
TRBJ2-1 | TRBV19 | CASSIGVTSYNEQFF
TRBJ2-1 | TRBV7-9 | CASSLALAGELMDEQFF
TRBJ1-2 | TRBV5-8 | CASSRRWDGYTF
TRBJ2-1 | TRBV5-1 | CASSPGTVNNEQFF
TRBJ2-3 | TRBV18 | CASSPSPVTDTQYF
TRBJ2-7 | TRBV2 | CASRAPSLGSYEQYF
TRBJ2-1 | TRBV29-1 | CSVGLAGYNEQFF
TRBJ1-1 | TRBV12-3/TRBV12-4 | CASSLSGPWTEAFF
TRBJ2-1 | TRBV28 | CASSSGDRGNNEQFF
TRBJ2-7 | TRBV7-2 | CASSLMTYEQYF
TRBJ1-6 | TRBV6-1 | CASTKAGQDNSPLHF
TRBJ2-7 | TRBV28 | CASSPPGGNPLNYEQYF
TRBJ2-1 | TRBV6-2/TRBV6-3 | CASSRGGGGYNEQFF
TRBJ2-5 | TRBV7-9 | CASSLNREGKTQYF
TRBJ2-2 | TRBV24-1 | CATSDFWGDTGELFF
TRBJ2-1 | TRBV28 | CASSSRDRFPLRKRGTTNEQFF
TRBJ1-6 | TRBV28 | CASSSGSRRNSPLHF
TRBJ1-4 | TRBV19 | CASIGTPYRTSDEKLFF
TRBJ1-1 | TRBV7-9 | CASSFGGQAFF
TRBJ2-7 | TRBV11-2 | CASSLAPGGRAYEQYF
TRBJ1-1 | TRBV12-3/TRBV12-4 | CASSYGIFGAFF
TRBJ2-7 | TRBV18 | CASSPPSGRTYEQYF